This TCR beta chain was identified in a study of T cells in Graves' hyperthyroidism and ophthalmopathy. This CDR3 region has 13 residues. Unmatched junction bases numbered 2, after V lost 3 bases and J lost 2 bases. From germline, CDR1 is DFQATT and CDR2 SNEGSKA (reference sequence). The TCR beta CDR3 regions underwent amplification using RNA transcripts as the source. RT-PCR in the first round (using the HTBI primer set) targeted the TCR CDR3. MiXCR was run by TCRdb on the multiplex PCR reads, yielding one entry per CDR3 protein. The table shows around 540,000 distinct CDR3 sequences, with 35% to 55% occurring only once.

The sequence was collected from a woman between 18 and 30 years old with Graves' hyperthyroidism. The gene calls are TRBV20-1 and TRBJ2-7; TRBD2 aligns across 9 bases. Sequencing used peripheral blood or thyroid tissue (not recorded which). The CDR3 DNA reads as TGCAGTGCTAGGGCGGGAGGGCCCTACGAGCAGTACTTC. Its translation is CSARAGGPYEQYF.